The entry below gives a single TCR beta chain sequence along with its context. Amplified TCR beta CDR3 regions came from RNA transcripts. TCR CDR3 underwent first-round RT-PCR with the HTBI primer set. TCRdb called the multiplex PCR reads again in MiXCR, with one record for every CDR3 protein. The table has approximately 400,000 distinct CDR3 sequences, approximately 12% seen once. First hyperthyroidism diagnosis is when the blood sample was obtained, before any ophthalmopathy symptoms. This sample stems from a study of T cells in Graves' hyperthyroidism and ophthalmopathy. The CDR3 is 16 amino acids. Trimming cost V 3 bases and J 6 bases; bases outside gene matches: 10. Looked up from germline, CDR1 is LNHNV and CDR2 is YYDKDF (reference sequence).

Source material: blood. The clonotype originates from a man under 40 with Graves' hyperthyroidism that later progressed to Graves' ophthalmopathy. The chain joins TRBV15 to TRBJ2-1, with 8 bases identical to TRBD2. The CDR3 loop is CATSSGGSGDLNEQFF. The CDR3 bases are TGTGCCACCAGCAGTGGAGGTAGCGGGGACCTCAATGAGCAGTTCTTC.